This T cell receptor (beta chain) was observed in a study of blood T cell repertoires in COVID-19. About the study: Material from acute and convalescent COVID-19 was sourced from the United States, Italy and Spain. From T cells, B-cell-depleted T cells, or PBMCs came the material, which was cDNA or gDNA.

In the source study's methods: The authors estimated nucleated cell counts from reference gene primer amplification. Repertoires were generated with immunoSEQ multiplex PCR, while TCRdb's copy carries only in-frame clones and drops some. Clone size and V and J calls were adopted from that table, with D and trimming inferred from the DNA. The profile covers hundreds of thousands of clones, with just under 90% appearing a single time and less than 3.5% taken by the ten largest. The sample comprised PBMCs or T cells enriched from blood (not recorded which). The TCR originated in a woman aged 45-60 years who had been exposed to COVID-19.

This CDR3 reads CASSVGGSVNTEAFF. CDR3 DNA: TGTGCCAGCAGCGTAGGGGGCTCAGTGAACACTGAAGCTTTCTTT. The chain links TRBV9 to TRBJ1-1; tentative D call: TRBD1 (5 bases). Trimming pared 0 bases from V and 0 bases from J, leaving 9 bases between. This CDR3 contains 15 residues. Germline CDR1 reads SGDLS; CDR2 reads YYNGEE.